The sample holds one count of the clone carrying this TCR beta chain. Described time point: pre-sensitization, week 0. Treatment: therapeutic diphenylcyclopropenone sensitization with weekly scalp DPC. From the RACE reads, TCRdb called clonotypes with MiXCR, one entry per CDR3 protein. The sample gives around 260,000 distinct CDR3 sequences, approximately 8.4% of which show up once; 2% to 3% is in the top ten. This specimen belongs to a study of human T cells and chemical hapten exposure. Across the study: In the approximately 23-week study, patients were dosed weekly with diphenylcyclopropenone on the scalp throughout.

The CDR3 consists of 13 residues. Between the trimmed V and J ends, which lost 5 bases and 7 bases, there was a span of 14 bases. The TCR sequence derives from a woman aged 40 to 50 with alopecia areata. Some clones in this sample may be carry-over from other donors' samples. This chain connects TRBV12-3 or TRBV12-4 to TRBJ1-1, with D hard to call. The material was whole blood, obtained in connection with sensitization to the hapten diphenylcyclopropenone (DPC). This CDR3 is CASSRVGVHEAFF. CDR3 nucleotides: TGTGCCAGCAGTCGCGTGGGTGTACATGAAGCTTTCTTT.